These 5 T cell receptor beta chains came from one sample sequenced in a study of Ad26.COV2.S vaccination and SARS-CoV-2 variants. Treatment indicated: some 20 received Ad26.COV2.S at low or high dose, single or two shots; roughly 5 received placebo; per-sample allocation not given. Samples were taken on day 63 after the first vaccine or placebo injection. The data were produced by immunoSEQ multiplex PCR, yet TCRdb's version contains in-frame clones alone and is incomplete. The sample lists 350,000 to 450,000 clones, around 87% occurring once. This sample comprised peripheral blood, obtained in a trial of Ad26.COV2.S vaccine versus placebo. The receptors originated from a person aged 18-60 years who received the Ad26.COV2.S COVID-19 vaccine or a placebo.

The J gene is TRBJ1-2, the V gene TRBV11-2; maybe TRBD1 (5 bases). Trimming took 1 base from V and 4 from J, leaving 16 bases between them. The CDR3 covers 16 residues. From germline, CDR1 is SGHAT and CDR2 FQNNGV. The CDR3 is CASSLGQSNRLYGYTF. CDR3 DNA sequence: TGTGCCAGCAGCTTAGGACAGTCGAACCGCCTCTATGGCTACACCTTC.

This clone was seen a handful of times. The chain links TRBV4-1 to TRBJ1-2, with 8 bases lining up with TRBD1. The CDR3 contains 14 residues. Looked up from germline, CDR1 is MGHRA and CDR2 is YSYEKL. The V and J ends lost 4 bases and 8 bases, in that order; junction bases with no gene match: 9. CDR3 region: CASSRVTDRDGYTF. As DNA, the CDR3 is TGCGCCAGCAGCCGAGTCACGGACAGGGACGGCTACACCTTC.

This chain connects TRBV4-1 to TRBJ1-1, with D tentatively TRBD1 (6 bases). The V gene's germline CDR1 is MGHRA and CDR2 YSYEKL. The CDR3 has 16 amino acids. The ends were cut back, 4 bases at V and 1 base at J, with 16 bases in the middle. The CDR3: CASSPALDRTNTEAFF. CDR3 nucleotide sequence: TGCGCCAGCAGCCCTGCTCTTGACAGGACGAACACTGAAGCTTTCTTT.

Worth noting for this clone: At the DNA level, this CDR3 is encoded by other sequences in the same sample as well. The chain is built from TRBV6-5 and TRBJ2-2; D possibly corresponds to TRBD2 (6 bases). With 0 bases removed from V and 4 bases from J, the gap between germline ends came to 9 bases. The CDR3 runs 15 residues. Looked up from germline, CDR1 is MNHEY and CDR2 is SVGAGI. CDR3 sequence: CASSYSTRFTGELFF. CDR3 nucleotide sequence: TGTGCCAGCAGTTACTCGACTAGATTCACCGGGGAGCTGTTTTTT.

This clone has only one observation. The sample has other DNA sequences that encode this CDR3 too. The V gene is TRBV5-5, the J gene TRBJ1-2; D ambiguous. The length of the CDR3 is 14 residues. Trimming pared 2 bases from V and 0 bases from J, leaving 8 bases between. CDR1 and CDR2 from the germline V gene are SGHKS and YYEKEE (reference sequence). The CDR3 bases are TGTGCCAGCAGCTTAGTTACAGCTAACTATGGCTACACCTTC. Its protein product is CASSLVTANYGYTF.